This T cell receptor (beta chain) was observed in a study of blood T cell repertoires in COVID-19. Turning to the study itself: Spain, Italy and the United States supplied samples that represented acute and convalescent COVID-19. From T cells, B-cell-depleted T cells, or PBMCs came the material, which was cDNA or gDNA.

Data came from immunoSEQ multiplex PCR; TCRdb stores just in-frame clones and leaves some out. The data contain over 120,000 clones, roughly 89% of them singletons. J gave up 14 bases and V 6 bases, and 8 bases lay outside the gene matches. Germline V CDR1 and CDR2: DFQATT, SNEGSKA (reference sequence). The CDR3 length is 10 residues. Sequenced sample: peripheral blood. The V gene is TRBV20-1, the J gene TRBJ2-3; 7 nucleotides agree with TRBD1. This TCR derives from a woman aged 45-65 years with acute or convalescent COVID-19. The CDR3 loop is CSAGQPTLYF. The CDR3 DNA reads TGCAGTGCGGGACAGCCGACCTTGTATTTT.